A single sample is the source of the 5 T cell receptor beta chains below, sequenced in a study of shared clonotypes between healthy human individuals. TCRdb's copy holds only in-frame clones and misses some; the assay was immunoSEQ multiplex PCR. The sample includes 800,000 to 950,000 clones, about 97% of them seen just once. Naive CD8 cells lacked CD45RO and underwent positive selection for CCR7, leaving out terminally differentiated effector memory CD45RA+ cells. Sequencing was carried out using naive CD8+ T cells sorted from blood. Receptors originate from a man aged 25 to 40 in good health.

CDR3 in amino acids: CASSLVTHYEQYF. CDR3 sequence (DNA): TGTGCCAGCAGCTTAGTAACTCACTACGAGCAGTACTTC. This sequence joins TRBV7-2 and TRBJ2-7; D not resolved. Germline-derived CDR1 and CDR2 are SGHTA and FQGNSA. Trimming cost V 1 base and J 3 bases, with 7 bases left between them. CDR3 size: 13 residues.

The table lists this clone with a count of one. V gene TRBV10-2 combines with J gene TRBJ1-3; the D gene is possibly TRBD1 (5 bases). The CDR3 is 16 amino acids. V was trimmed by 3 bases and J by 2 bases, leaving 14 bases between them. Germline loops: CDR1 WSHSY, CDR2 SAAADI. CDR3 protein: CASSEPPGTPGNTIYF. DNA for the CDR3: TGCGCCAGCAGTGAACCCCCGGGGACCCCTGGAAACACCATATATTTT.

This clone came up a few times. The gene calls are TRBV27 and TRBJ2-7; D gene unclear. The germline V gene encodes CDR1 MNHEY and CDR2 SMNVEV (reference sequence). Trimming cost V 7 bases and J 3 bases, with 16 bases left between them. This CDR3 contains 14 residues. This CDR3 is CASTERTYSYEQYF. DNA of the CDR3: TGTGCCAGCACCGAAAGGACGTACAGCTACGAGCAGTACTTC.

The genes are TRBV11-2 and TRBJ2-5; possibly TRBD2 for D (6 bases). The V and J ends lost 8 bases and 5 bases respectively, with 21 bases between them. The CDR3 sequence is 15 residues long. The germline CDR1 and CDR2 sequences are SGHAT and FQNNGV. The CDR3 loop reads CASSRRAGAVETQYF. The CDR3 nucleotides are TGTGCCAGCTCACGGAGGGCCGGCGCGGTGGAGACCCAGTACTTC.

The CDR3 sequence is CASSWTAGETQYF. CDR3 nucleotides: TGCGCCAGCAGCTGGACAGCTGGAGAGACCCAGTACTTC. J is TRBJ2-5 and V is TRBV5-1, with D possibly TRBD1 on 6 matching bases. V was clipped by 3 bases and J by 4 bases, with 10 bases between them. The CDR3 runs to 13 residues. Germline V gives CDR1 SGHRS, CDR2 YFSETQ. The full variable domain, with the rest looked up from reference TRBV5-1 and TRBJ2-5, is KAGVTQTPRYLIKTRGQQVTLSCSPISGHRSVSWYQQTPGQGLQFLFEYFSETQRNKGNFPGRFSGRQFSNSRSEMNVSTLELGDSALYLCASSWTAGETQYFGPGTRLLVL.